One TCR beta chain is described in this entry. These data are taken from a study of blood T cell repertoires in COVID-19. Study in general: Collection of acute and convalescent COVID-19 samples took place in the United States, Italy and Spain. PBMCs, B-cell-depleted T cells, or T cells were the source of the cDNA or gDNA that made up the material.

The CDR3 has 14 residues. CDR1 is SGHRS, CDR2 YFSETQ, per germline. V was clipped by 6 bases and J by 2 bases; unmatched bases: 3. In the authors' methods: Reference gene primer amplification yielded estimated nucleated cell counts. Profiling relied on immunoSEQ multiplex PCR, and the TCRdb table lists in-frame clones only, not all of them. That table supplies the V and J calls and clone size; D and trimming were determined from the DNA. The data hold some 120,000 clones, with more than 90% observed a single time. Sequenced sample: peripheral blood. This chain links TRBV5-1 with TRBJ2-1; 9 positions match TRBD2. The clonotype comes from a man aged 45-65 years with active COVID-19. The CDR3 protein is CASKGGGAYNEQFF. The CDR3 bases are TGCGCCAGCAAGGGCGGGGGGGCCTACAATGAGCAGTTCTTC.